The clone carrying this T cell receptor (beta chain) was recorded a few times. The antigen remains undetermined. This specimen belongs to a study of T cells in Graves' hyperthyroidism and ophthalmopathy. As for the study in general: Peripheral blood was taken when the disease was first diagnosed, before any treatment began. Study observations and caveats: Blood also held most thyroid clonotypes expanded beyond 0.001.

CDR1 is DFQATT, CDR2 SNEGSKA, per germline (reference sequence). V was clipped by 0 bases and J by 5 bases; unmatched bases: 6. The CDR3 totals 16 residues. There were TCR beta CDR3 regions amplified from RNA transcripts. The HTBI primer set was used in a first-round RT-PCR of the TCR CDR3. TCRdb reprocessed the multiplex PCR reads via MiXCR and lists one record per CDR3 protein. The table lists around 350,000 distinct CDR3 sequences, 17% of them singletons, with 34% in the top ten. Source material: blood. The chain recombines TRBV20-1 with TRBJ2-4; TRBD1 matches at 11 bases. This TCR came from a woman aged 25 to 39 with Graves' hyperthyroidism that later progressed to Graves' ophthalmopathy. CDR3 nucleotides: TGCAGTGCTAGAGATTGGACAGGGGGCAGGGAAAACATTCAGTACTTC. It yields the protein CSARDWTGGRENIQYF.